The 12 T cell receptor beta chains in this list originate from one sample, sequenced in a study of tumor and adjacent non-tumor tissue in lung cancer. A modified ARM-PCR protocol with three rounds of nested PCR amplified TCRbeta. TCRdb independently ran MiXCR on the multiplex PCR reads; one entry per CDR3 protein. The sample lists over 130,000 distinct CDR3 sequences; approximately 70% were seen once. No cell sorting was done before RNA was extracted from the tissue. The sample comprised lung tumor tissue. Every receptor here comes from a man aged 55 to 69 with small cell lung cancer.

This clonotype was counted a few times. The V gene is TRBV6-6, the J gene TRBJ2-1; TRBD2 aligns across 12 bases. This CDR3 is built from 17 residues. Germline V lookup: CDR1 MNHNY, CDR2 SVGAGI (reference sequence). J lost 2 bases, V lost 4 bases, and 6 bases had no gene match. Here the CDR3 reads CASSWFASGRAYNEQFF. The CDR3 nucleotides are TGTGCCAGCAGTTGGTTCGCTAGCGGGAGGGCCTACAATGAGCAGTTCTTC.

This clonotype was found a few times. A clone one base away is much larger, so this may be a read error. J is TRBJ2-6 and V is TRBV11-3, with 9 bases fitting TRBD1. The CDR3 is 20 amino acids. Per the germline V gene, CDR1 is SGHNT and CDR2 is YENEEA. As DNA, the CDR3 is TGTGTCAGCAGCTCCCACATCTCCGGGACAGGGTCTCTTGAGGCCAACGTCCTGACTTTC. Translating it yields CVSSSHISGTGSLEANVLTF.

Worth noting for this clonotype: One end of the junction varies from germline; a read error may be responsible. V is TRBV11-2 and J is TRBJ2-5; the D is unclear. This CDR3 comprises 14 residues. Germline V CDR1 and CDR2: SGHAT, FQNNGV. CDR3 sequence reads: CASSLVWVRETQYF. The CDR3 nucleotides read TGTGCCAGTAGCTTAGTGTGGGTTAGAGAGACCCAGTACTTC.

A word on this clonotype: This sequence may be a read error, since a much larger clone differs from it by one base. The chain links TRBV6-6 to TRBJ2-4; TRBD1 or TRBD2 may be the D gene (6 bases each). V lost 7 bases to trimming and J lost 15 bases, with 25 bases between them. Germline assignment: CDR1 MNHNY and CDR2 SVGAGI (reference sequence). The CDR3 is 14 residues long. CDR3 nucleotide sequence: TGTGCCAGCACCCGGGACGGGGGCCGCCCAGACCGGTACTTC. Its translation: CASTRDGGRPDRYF.

This clonotype occurred a few times. A much larger clone lies a single base off, so this may be a read error. This is likely a read error, given that the CDR3 carries no conserved phenylalanine or tryptophan at its end. The J gene is TRBJ2-7, the V gene TRBV11-2; a possible D gene is TRBD1 (6 bases). The CDR3 contains 18 residues. V lost 0 bases to trimming and J lost 0 bases, with 18 bases between them. Germline assignment: CDR1 SGHAT and CDR2 FQNNGV. CDR3 sequence: CASSLDMAVGAVSYEQYL. The CDR3 DNA is TGTGCCAGCAGCTTAGATATGGCGGTGGGGGCGGTCTCCTACGAGCAGTACCTC.

The V and J genes are TRBV20-1 and TRBJ2-1, with 7 bases that match TRBD1. The CDR3 spans 16 residues. Per germline, CDR1 DFQATT and CDR2 SNEGSKA (reference sequence). Unmatched junction bases numbered 18, after V lost 6 bases and J lost 7 bases. The CDR3 loop reads CSAIRGGLGARNEQFF. The CDR3 nucleotides read TGCAGTGCCATTAGAGGGGGCTTGGGAGCCCGGAATGAGCAGTTCTTC.

Worth noting for this clonotype: A much larger clone lies one base from this, so it may be a read error. The genes are TRBV30 and TRBJ1-5; D gene uncertain. V was clipped by 2 bases and J by 6 bases, with 8 bases between them. Germline values: CDR1 GTSNPN, CDR2 SVGIG (reference sequence). This CDR3 has 12 amino acids. The CDR3 region has the DNA TGTGCCTGGAGTACTGGGGTTCAGCCCCAGCATTTT. Translated: CAWSTGVQPQHF.

For this clonotype: This may arise from a read error, as a much more abundant clone is one base away. The final CDR3 position lacks the conserved phenylalanine or tryptophan, pointing to a likely read error. The chain recombines TRBV20-1 with TRBJ2-5; a possible D gene is TRBD1 (6 bases). The CDR3 has 13 residues. With 6 bases removed from V and 4 bases from J, the gap between germline ends came to 15 bases. CDR1 DFQATT and CDR2 SNEGSKA come from the germline V gene (reference sequence). CDR3 sequence (DNA): TGCAGTGCCCGTCCCGGGACAAGAGAGACCCAGTACTTA. Its protein is CSARPGTRETQYL.

With regard to this clonotype: An end of the junction differs from the germline gene, which may be a read error. The V gene is TRBV4-1, the J gene TRBJ2-3; 9 positions agree with TRBD2. The CDR3 runs 16 residues. The germline V gene has CDR1 MGHRA and CDR2 YSYEKL. Here the CDR3 DNA reads TGCGTCAGCAGCCAAGAGGGACTAGCAGCCCTAGATACGCAGTATTTT. Its protein is CVSSQEGLAALDTQYF.

Comments on this clonotype: Since no conserved phenylalanine or tryptophan closes the CDR3, a read error is the likely cause. This sequence joins TRBV29-1 and TRBJ2-1; TRBD2 aligns across 8 bases. The CDR3 sequence is 10 residues long. Germline lookup yields CDR1 SQVTM and CDR2 ANQGSEA. As DNA, the CDR3 is TGTAGCGCGGGGGGCAATGAGCAGTTCGTC. This gives the protein CSAGGNEQFV.

The chain joins TRBV7-8 to TRBJ1-4; TRBD1 might be the D (5 bases). CDR1 is SGHVS and CDR2 is FQNEAQ in the germline V gene. Trimming left V 4 bases short and J 7 bases short, with 13 bases between. CDR3 length equals 14 residues. CDR3: CASSSAWGIEKLFF. For the CDR3, the DNA is TGTGCCAGCAGCTCAGCATGGGGCATTGAAAAACTGTTTTTT.

The V gene is TRBV20-1, the J gene TRBJ1-3; D remains ambiguous. The germline V and J ends were trimmed by 0 bases and 10 bases, with 7 bases remaining between them. CDR1 and CDR2 from the germline V gene are DFQATT and SNEGSKA (reference sequence). This CDR3 spans 11 amino acids. CDR3 residues: CSAREGDTIYF. DNA for the CDR3: TGCAGTGCTAGAGAGGGAGATACCATATATTTT.